These 6 T cell receptor beta chains originate from one sample sequenced in a study of T cell responses to AZD1222 COVID-19 vaccine. The repertoire was sequenced with immunoSEQ multiplex PCR; TCRdb's copy has only in-frame clones and lacks some. The table shows around 130,000 clones, with roughly 92% occurring only once. Sample: peripheral blood, taken 28 days after the second AZD1222 dose. The receptors derive from an adult who received the AZD1222 COVID-19 vaccine.

The gene calls are TRBV7-2 and TRBJ1-2; the match to TRBD1 covers 7 bases. Germline lookup yields CDR1 SGHTA and CDR2 FQGNSA. The trim removed 5 bases at V and 8 bases at J, leaving 8 bases unmatched. The CDR3 has 13 amino acids. The CDR3 bases are TGTGCCAGCAGCCTTGGGACAGCAGGGGGCTACACCTTC. Its translation is CASSLGTAGGYTF.

In this sample, this clone turned up once. The chain employs TRBV5-5 and TRBJ2-1; D ambiguous. Deletions cut 0 bases from V and 4 bases from J, with 11 bases between. Germline loops: CDR1 SGHKS, CDR2 YYEKEE (reference sequence). There are 15 residues in the CDR3. The DNA of the CDR3 is TGTGCCAGCAGCTTGGGTCTAGGGATTTACAATGAGCAGTTCTTC. Translated, it gives CASSLGLGIYNEQFF.

The chain carries TRBV18 and TRBJ2-5; TRBD1 matches at 9 bases. This CDR3 has 14 amino acids. J lost 3 bases, V lost 4 bases, and 3 bases had no gene match. Germline V CDR1 and CDR2: KGHSH, LQKENI. The CDR3 loop reads CASSRRTGEETQYF. As DNA, the CDR3 is TGTGCCAGCTCACGACGGACAGGGGAAGAGACCCAGTACTTC.

The gene calls are TRBV7-9 and TRBJ2-3; 7 bases are a match to TRBD2. Germline CDR1 reads SEHNR; CDR2 reads FQNEAQ (reference sequence). This CDR3 has 16 residues. The V and J ends lost 3 bases and 5 bases, in that order; junction bases with no gene match: 11. The DNA of the CDR3 is TGTGCCAGCAGCTTCTTCGAGGGAGGGGTGGGAGATACGCAGTATTTT. It codes for CASSFFEGGVGDTQYF.

V and J are TRBV6-5 and TRBJ1-6; the match to TRBD1 covers 7 bases. This CDR3 spans 14 amino acids. Germline CDR1 is MNHEY and CDR2 is SVGAGI. V lost 4 bases to trimming and J lost 10 bases; unmatched junction nucleotides: 7. In DNA, the CDR3 is TGTGCCAGCAGTTCACTACAGGGGCGATCACCCCTCCACTTT. Protein: CASSSLQGRSPLHF.

This chain joins TRBV4-2 and TRBJ2-1; TRBD2 matches at 11 bases. The ends lost 0 bases at V and 4 bases at J; junction bases unmatched: 5. The germline V gene has CDR1 LGHNA and CDR2 YNFKEQ. The CDR3 contains 17 residues. The chain's CDR3 is CASSQDRGTSGYNEQFF. CDR3 nucleotides: TGTGCCAGCAGCCAAGATCGGGGGACTAGCGGTTACAATGAGCAGTTCTTC.